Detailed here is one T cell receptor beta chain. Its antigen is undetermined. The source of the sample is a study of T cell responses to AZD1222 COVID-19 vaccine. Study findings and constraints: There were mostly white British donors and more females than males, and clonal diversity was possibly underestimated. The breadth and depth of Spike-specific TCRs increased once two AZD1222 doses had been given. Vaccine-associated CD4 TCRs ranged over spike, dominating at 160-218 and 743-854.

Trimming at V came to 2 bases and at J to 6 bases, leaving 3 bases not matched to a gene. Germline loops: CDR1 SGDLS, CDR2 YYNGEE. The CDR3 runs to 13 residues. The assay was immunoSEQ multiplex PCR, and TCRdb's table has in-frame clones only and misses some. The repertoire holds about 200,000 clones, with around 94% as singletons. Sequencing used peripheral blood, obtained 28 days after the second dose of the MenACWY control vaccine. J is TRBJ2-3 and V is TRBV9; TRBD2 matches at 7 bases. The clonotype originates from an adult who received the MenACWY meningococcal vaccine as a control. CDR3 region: CASSVAGEDTQYF. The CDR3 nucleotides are TGTGCCAGCAGCGTCGCGGGGGAGGATACGCAGTATTTT.